Listed here are 16 T cell receptor beta chains from one sample, sequenced in a study of neurological immune-mediated disorders. From the 5' RACE reads, TCRdb called clonotypes with MiXCR, one entry per CDR3 protein. The repertoire holds 54,000 or so distinct CDR3 sequences, with around 3.5% as singletons. Sequences were obtained from PBMCs. Receptor source: a young woman with multiple sclerosis.

This clonotype appeared a few times. A read error may be the cause here, since a much bigger clone is one base away. J is TRBJ2-6 and V is TRBV10-3; the D gene is possibly TRBD1 (6 bases). Germline CDR1 is ENHRY and CDR2 is SYGVKD. The CDR3 totals 19 residues. The CDR3 protein is CAISGANTGHRSGAKVLTF. The DNA for the CDR3 is TGTGCCATCAGTGGCGCTAATACGGGACATAGGTCTGGGGCCAAAGTCCTGACTTTC.

This clonotype was detected ten times or more. V and J are TRBV7-8 and TRBJ2-2; no clear D gene. This CDR3 region has 14 residues. V lost 1 base to trimming and J lost 4 bases, with 7 bases between them. Germline V CDR1 and CDR2: SGHVS, FQNEAQ. The CDR3 coding sequence is TGTGCCAGCAGCTTAGTCTCTTCCACCGGGGAGCTGTTTTTT. It is translated as CASSLVSSTGELFF.

This clonotype was observed at least ten times. The J gene is TRBJ2-7, the V gene TRBV20-1, with TRBD2 identical over 10 bases. V gave up 6 bases and J gave up 1 base; unmatched junction bases: 6. The germline V gene has CDR1 DFQATT and CDR2 SNEGSKA (reference sequence). The CDR3 spans 14 residues. CDR3 protein: CSATSSGRSYEQYF. The DNA for the CDR3 is TGCAGTGCCACCTCTAGCGGGAGATCCTACGAGCAGTACTTC.

This clonotype was observed at least ten times. One end of the junction fails to match germline, which may point to a read error. The chain has TRBV2 and TRBJ1-6; possibly TRBD1 for D (6 bases). The germline V gene encodes CDR1 SNHLY and CDR2 FYNNEI. The CDR3 runs 14 residues. The DNA of the CDR3 is TGTGCCACTGCCTCTACCAGGGACAATTCACCCCTCAACTTT. Its protein is CATASTRDNSPLNF.

This clonotype was detected only a few times. The chain has TRBV20-1 and TRBJ2-7, with no clear D. Germline V CDR1 and CDR2: DFQATT, SNEGSKA (reference sequence). The CDR3 contains 15 residues. The V and J ends lost 1 base and 1 base respectively, with 14 bases between them. Here the CDR3 reads CSARAKLLGSYEQYF. The CDR3, as DNA: TGCAGTGCTAGAGCAAAACTCCTCGGTTCCTACGAGCAGTACTTC.

This clonotype was counted at least ten times. The V and J genes are TRBV20-1 and TRBJ2-1; D may match TRBD1 or TRBD2 (5 bases each). The germline V and J ends were trimmed by 1 base and 2 bases, with 18 bases remaining between them. This CDR3 comprises 17 residues. The V gene's germline CDR1 is DFQATT and CDR2 SNEGSKA (reference sequence). The DNA of the CDR3 is TGCAGTGCTAGAGTACGGGGCCTCAATACGGCCTACAATGAGCAGTTCTTC. It codes for CSARVRGLNTAYNEQFF.

The sample holds many counts of this clonotype. The V call is TRBV9, the J call TRBJ2-5; 7 nucleotides align to TRBD2. V trimming: 1 base; J trimming: 4 bases; junction bases outside the gene matches: 7. This CDR3 comprises 15 residues. Germline V gives CDR1 SGDLS, CDR2 YYNGEE. CDR3 region: CASSVRAGGGETQYF. For the CDR3, the DNA is TGTGCCAGCAGCGTACGGGCGGGCGGGGGAGAGACCCAGTACTTC.

Ten or more counts support this clonotype. The V call is TRBV20-1, the J call TRBJ2-3; D not resolved. The CDR3 runs 14 residues. Per the germline V gene, CDR1 is DFQATT and CDR2 is SNEGSKA (reference sequence). V lost 3 bases to trimming and J lost 1 base, with 11 bases between them. The CDR3 region has the DNA TGCAGTGCTAGGGAGCCCCTGGGCACAGATACGCAGTATTTT. This translates into CSAREPLGTDTQYF.

This clonotype was observed at least ten times. V is TRBV15 and J is TRBJ2-2, with 14 bases that match TRBD2. The CDR3 length is 18 residues. V was clipped by 5 bases and J by 1 base; unmatched bases: 6. Germline loops: CDR1 LNHNV, CDR2 YYDKDF (reference sequence). DNA for the CDR3: TGTGCCACCAGCGCCGGGACTAGCGGGAGCGAGAACACCGGGGAGCTGTTTTTT. This sequence encodes CATSAGTSGSENTGELFF.

V and J are TRBV25-1 and TRBJ2-6, with D hard to call. CDR3 length: 16 amino acids. Trimming pared 2 bases from V and 0 bases from J, leaving 8 bases between. CDR1 MGHDK and CDR2 SYGVNS come from the germline V gene. This chain's CDR3 is CASSEPSRSGANVLTF. The CDR3 bases are TGTGCCAGCAGTGAACCCAGTCGCTCTGGGGCCAACGTCCTGACTTTC. The full variable domain, with the rest looked up from reference TRBV25-1 and TRBJ2-6, is EADIYQTPRYLVIGTGKKITLECSQTMGHDKMYWYQQDPGMELHLIHYSYGVNSTEKGDLSSESTVSRIRTEHFPLTLESARPSHTSQYLCASSEPSRSGANVLTFGAGSRLTVL.

In this sample, this clonotype turned up many times. The CDR3 loop reads CASSGPSSGAPDTQYF. CDR3 coding DNA: TGTGCCAGCAGCGGACCGTCGAGCGGGGCGCCAGATACGCAGTATTTT. The chain has TRBV7-2 and TRBJ2-3; 7 bases are a match to TRBD2. The CDR3 extends over 16 amino acids. Trimming at V came to 5 bases and at J to 4 bases, leaving 12 bases not matched to a gene. CDR1 and CDR2 from the germline V gene are SGHTA and FQGNSA.

This clonotype was recorded at least ten times. The V gene is TRBV28, the J gene TRBJ2-4, with TRBD1 matching over 8 bases. The V segment lost 5 bases and the J segment 0 bases; nucleotides outside the gene matches: 12. CDR3 length: 18 residues. CDR1 MDHEN and CDR2 SYDVKM come from the germline V gene. In DNA form, the CDR3 reads TGTGCCAGCAGTCCCATCACCACAGGGGGGATAGCCAAAAACATTCAGTACTTC. It is translated as CASSPITTGGIAKNIQYF. Full variable domain (outside the CDR3, taken from reference TRBV28 and TRBJ2-4): DVKVTQSSRYLVKRTGEKVFLECVQDMDHENMFWYRQDPGLGLRLIYFSYDVKMKEKGDIPEGYSVSREKKERFSLILESASTNQTSMYLCASSPITTGGIAKNIQYFGAGTRLSVL.

This clonotype was seen repeatedly, ten times or more. Relative to the germline gene, one junction end is altered; a read error may explain this. The chain links TRBV20-1 to TRBJ1-6; no firm D call. The length of the CDR3 is 15 residues. CDR1 and CDR2 from the germline V gene are DFQATT and SNEGSKA (reference sequence). The CDR3 reads CSARAVSPYNSPLNF. The CDR3, as DNA: TGCAGTGCTAGAGCAGTCAGTCCCTATAATTCACCCCTCAACTTT.

This clonotype was found a few times. The chain joins TRBV28 to TRBJ2-3; 12 bases align to TRBD2. This CDR3 contains 15 residues. With V trimmed by 4 bases and J by 4 bases, 3 bases remained unmatched. The V gene's germline CDR1 is MDHEN and CDR2 SYDVKM. CDR3 sequence: CASSSSSGRADTQYF. In DNA, the CDR3 is TGTGCCAGCAGTTCCTCTAGCGGGAGGGCAGATACGCAGTATTTT.

This clonotype showed up many times. Here the CDR3 reads CASSRGQGGRNTIYF. In DNA, the CDR3 is TGTGCCAGCAGCAGGGGACAGGGAGGACGAAACACCATATATTTT. This chain uses TRBV12-3 or TRBV12-4 with TRBJ1-3; 9 bases are shared with TRBD1. The CDR3 extends over 15 amino acids. Unmatched junction bases numbered 8, after V lost 6 bases and J lost 5 bases.

Ten or more counts support this clonotype. The CDR3 reads CAISLADEQFF. As DNA, the CDR3 is TGTGCCATCAGTCTAGCCGATGAGCAGTTCTTC. This chain uses TRBV10-3 with TRBJ2-1, with D possibly matching TRBD2 (5 bases). Looked up from germline, CDR1 is ENHRY and CDR2 is SYGVKD. V was trimmed by 5 bases and J by 8 bases, leaving 7 bases between them. This CDR3 region has 11 residues.